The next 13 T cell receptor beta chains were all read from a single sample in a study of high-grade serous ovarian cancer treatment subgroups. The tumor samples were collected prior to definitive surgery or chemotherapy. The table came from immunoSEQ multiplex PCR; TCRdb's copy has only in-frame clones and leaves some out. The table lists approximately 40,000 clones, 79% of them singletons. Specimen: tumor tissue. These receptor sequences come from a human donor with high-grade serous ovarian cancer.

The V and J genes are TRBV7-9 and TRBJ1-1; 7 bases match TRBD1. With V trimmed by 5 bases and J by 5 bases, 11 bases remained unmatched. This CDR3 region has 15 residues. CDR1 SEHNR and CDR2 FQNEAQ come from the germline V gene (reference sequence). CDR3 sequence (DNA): TGTGCCAGCAGCACTCCGGAACAGGGGTTTACTGAAGCTTTCTTT. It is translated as CASSTPEQGFTEAFF.

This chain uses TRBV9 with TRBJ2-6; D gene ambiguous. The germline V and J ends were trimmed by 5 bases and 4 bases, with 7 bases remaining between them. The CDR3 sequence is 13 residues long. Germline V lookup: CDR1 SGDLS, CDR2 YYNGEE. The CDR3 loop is CASRQSGANVLTF. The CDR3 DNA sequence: TGTGCCAGCAGGCAGTCAGGGGCCAACGTCCTGACTTTC.

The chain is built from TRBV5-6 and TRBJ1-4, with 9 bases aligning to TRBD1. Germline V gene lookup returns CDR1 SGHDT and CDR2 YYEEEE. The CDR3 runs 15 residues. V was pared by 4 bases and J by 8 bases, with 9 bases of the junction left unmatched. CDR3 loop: CASSRNRGPGEKLFF. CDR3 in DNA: TGTGCCAGCAGCCGTAACAGGGGGCCAGGGGAAAAACTGTTTTTT.

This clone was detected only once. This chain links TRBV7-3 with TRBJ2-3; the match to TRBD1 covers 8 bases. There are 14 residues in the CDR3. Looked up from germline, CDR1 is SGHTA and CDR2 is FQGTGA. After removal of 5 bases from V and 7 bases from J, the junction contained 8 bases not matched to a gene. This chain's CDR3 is CASSLNRGMNTQYF. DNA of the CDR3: TGTGCCAGCAGCCTCAACAGGGGGATGAATACGCAGTATTTT.

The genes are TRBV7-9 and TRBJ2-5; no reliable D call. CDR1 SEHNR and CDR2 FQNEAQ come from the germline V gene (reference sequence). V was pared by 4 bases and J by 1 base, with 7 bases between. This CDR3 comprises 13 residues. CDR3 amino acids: CASSWIRQETQYF. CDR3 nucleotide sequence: TGTGCCAGCAGCTGGATTCGCCAAGAGACCCAGTACTTC.

CDR3 nucleotides: TGTGCCAGCAGTTACAGACCATCCGGTCGGGAAAAACTGTTTTTT. Protein: CASSYRPSGREKLFF. The chain recombines TRBV6-5 with TRBJ1-4; D is unclear. The CDR3 is 15 residues long. V was cut by 2 bases and J by 8 bases, with 15 bases left in between. From germline, CDR1 is MNHEY and CDR2 SVGAGI.

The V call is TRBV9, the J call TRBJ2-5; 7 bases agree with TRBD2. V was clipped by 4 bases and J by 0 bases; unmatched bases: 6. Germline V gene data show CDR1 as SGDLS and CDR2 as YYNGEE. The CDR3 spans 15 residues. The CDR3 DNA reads TGTGCCAGCAGCCTTTATGCGGGAGACCAAGAGACCCAGTACTTC. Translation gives CASSLYAGDQETQYF.

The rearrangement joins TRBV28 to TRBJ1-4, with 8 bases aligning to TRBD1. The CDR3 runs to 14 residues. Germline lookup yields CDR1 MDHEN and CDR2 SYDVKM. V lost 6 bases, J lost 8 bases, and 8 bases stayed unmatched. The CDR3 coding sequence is TGTGCCAGCAGCTCGGACAGGGTTGGGGAAAAACTGTTTTTT. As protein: CASSSDRVGEKLFF.

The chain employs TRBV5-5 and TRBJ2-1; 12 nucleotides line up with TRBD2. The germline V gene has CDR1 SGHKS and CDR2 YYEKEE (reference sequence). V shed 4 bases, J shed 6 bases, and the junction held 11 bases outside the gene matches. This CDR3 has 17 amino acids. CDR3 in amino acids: CASSRTSGEGTGNEQFF. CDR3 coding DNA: TGTGCCAGCAGCCGGACTAGCGGGGAAGGTACGGGCAATGAGCAGTTCTTC. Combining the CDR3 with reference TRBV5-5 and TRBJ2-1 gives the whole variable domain DAGVTQSPTHLIKTRGQQVTLRCSPISGHKSVSWYQQVLGQGPQFIFQYYEKEERGRGNFPDRFSARQFPNYSSELNVNALLLGDSALYLCASSRTSGEGTGNEQFFGPGTRLTVL.

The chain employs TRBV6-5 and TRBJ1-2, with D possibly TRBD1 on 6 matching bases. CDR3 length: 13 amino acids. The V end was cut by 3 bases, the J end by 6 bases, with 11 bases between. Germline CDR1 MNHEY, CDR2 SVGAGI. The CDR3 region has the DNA TGTGCCAGCAGTTATTACAGGGATGATGGCTACACCTTC. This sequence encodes CASSYYRDDGYTF.

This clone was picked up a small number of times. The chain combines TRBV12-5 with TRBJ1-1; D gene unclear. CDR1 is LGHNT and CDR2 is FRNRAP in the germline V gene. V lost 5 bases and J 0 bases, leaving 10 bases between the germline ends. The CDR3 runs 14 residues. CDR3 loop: CASGPDTMNTEAFF. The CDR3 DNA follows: TGTGCTAGTGGTCCTGACACCATGAACACTGAAGCTTTCTTT.

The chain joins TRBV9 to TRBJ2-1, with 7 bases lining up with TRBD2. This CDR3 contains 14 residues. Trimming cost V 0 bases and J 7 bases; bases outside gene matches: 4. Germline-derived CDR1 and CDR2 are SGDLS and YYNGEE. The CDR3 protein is CASSVAGGKNEQFF. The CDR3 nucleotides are TGTGCCAGCAGCGTAGCGGGAGGAAAGAATGAGCAGTTCTTC.

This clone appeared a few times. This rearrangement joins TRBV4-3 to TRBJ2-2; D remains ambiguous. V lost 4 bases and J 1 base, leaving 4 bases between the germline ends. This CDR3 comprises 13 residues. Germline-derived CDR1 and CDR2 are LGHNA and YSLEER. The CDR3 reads CASSLLNTGELFF. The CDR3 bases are TGCGCCAGCAGCCTGCTGAACACCGGGGAGCTGTTTTTT.